The rows below give T cell receptor beta chains drawn from one sample of a study of cytomegalovirus exposure and HLA in healthy donors. This table comes from immunoSEQ multiplex PCR, and its TCRdb copy is limited to in-frame clones, with some not included. Of 150,000 to 200,000 clones detected, around 77% appear once; the ten largest clones hold under 2.5%. Sequencing input: PBMCs. The receptors shown here come from a man in his 60s in good health and CMV-seronegative. Each CDR3 is given with its conserved first and last residue. A D gene is named only where the DNA matches it firmly.

>TRBJ1-1|TRBD1|14|TRBV10-3
CAIRGQGGDTEAFF
>NA|NA|14|TRBV25-1
CASNETGRPYEQYF
>TRBJ2-7|NA|12|TRBV7-9
CASSPGGSEQYF
>TRBJ2-5|NA|14|TRBV28
CAGSRGSLQETQYF
>TRBJ2-1|NA|15|TRBV7-9
CASSSTSELANEQFF
>TRBJ2-3|TRBD1|16|TRBV29-1
CSVGVIPGQGTDTQYF
>TRBJ2-7|NA|14|TRBV6-1
CASSEGPGGYEQYF
>TRBJ2-7|TRBD2|14|TRBV30
CAWSLASGTYEQYF
>TRBJ2-3|TRBD1|13|TRBV29-1
CSVVQGNTDTQYF
>TRBJ2-1|TRBD1|14|TRBV7-8
CASSLNRGPGEQFF
>TRBJ1-4|TRBD1|15|TRBV15
CATSSGTGDNEKLFF
>TRBJ2-7|NA|16|TRBV27
CASSLSQGSTSYEQYF
>TRBJ1-1|TRBD1|17|TRBV11-3
CASSFAPGTGKNTEAFF
>TRBJ2-2|TRBD2|17|TRBV4-1
CASSRLAGGRGTGELFF
>TRBJ2-7|TRBD1|14|TRBV10-3
CAISPGQSSYEQYF
>TRBJ2-5|TRBD1|16|TRBV30
CAWSVPNRGDQETQYF
>TRBJ2-3|TRBD1|16|TRBV28
CASSHPGGATGDTQYF
>TRBJ2-7|NA|15|TRBV2
CASRAPGGVYYEQYF
>TRBJ1-1|TRBD1|14|TRBV18
CASSPGQINTEAFF
>TRBJ1-5|NA|14|TRBV30
CAWSVVGVGQPQHF
>TRBJ2-3|NA|13|TRBV2
CATSGSFPDTQYF
>TRBJ2-7|NA|14|TRBV11-2
CASSLDIASEEQYF